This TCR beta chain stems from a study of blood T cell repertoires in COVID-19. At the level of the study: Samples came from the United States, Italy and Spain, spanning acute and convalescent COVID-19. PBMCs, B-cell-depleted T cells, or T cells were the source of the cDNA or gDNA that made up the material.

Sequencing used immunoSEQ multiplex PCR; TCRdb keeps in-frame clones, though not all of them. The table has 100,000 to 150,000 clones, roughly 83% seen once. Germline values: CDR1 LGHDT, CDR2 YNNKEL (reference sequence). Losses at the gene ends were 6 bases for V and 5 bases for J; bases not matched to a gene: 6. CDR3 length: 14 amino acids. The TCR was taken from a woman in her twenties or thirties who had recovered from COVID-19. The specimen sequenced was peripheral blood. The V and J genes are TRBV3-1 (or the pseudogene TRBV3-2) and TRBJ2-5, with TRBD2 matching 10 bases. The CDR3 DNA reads TGTGCCAGCAGATCTACTAGCGGGAAGGAGACCCAGTACTTC. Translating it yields CASRSTSGKETQYF.